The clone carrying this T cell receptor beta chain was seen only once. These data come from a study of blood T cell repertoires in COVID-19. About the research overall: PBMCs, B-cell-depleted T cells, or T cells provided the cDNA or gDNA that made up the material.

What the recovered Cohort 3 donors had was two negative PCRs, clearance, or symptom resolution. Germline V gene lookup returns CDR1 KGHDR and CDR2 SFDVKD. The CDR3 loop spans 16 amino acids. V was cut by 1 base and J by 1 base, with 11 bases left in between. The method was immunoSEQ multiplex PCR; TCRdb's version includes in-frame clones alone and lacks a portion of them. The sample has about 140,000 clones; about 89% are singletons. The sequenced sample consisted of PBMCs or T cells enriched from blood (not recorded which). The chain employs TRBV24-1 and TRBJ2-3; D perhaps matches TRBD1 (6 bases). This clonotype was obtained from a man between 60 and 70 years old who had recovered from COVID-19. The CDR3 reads CATSDFSGARTDTQYF. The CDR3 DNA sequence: TGTGCCACCAGTGATTTTTCAGGGGCGCGCACAGATACGCAGTATTTT.